The 18 T cell receptor beta chains in this list originate from one sample, sequenced in a study of spatial heterogeneity in lung cancer. TCRdb analysed the 5' RACE reads with MiXCR anew, one entry per CDR3 protein. The sample records 12,000 or so distinct CDR3 sequences, 13% to 15% being singletons. Time point described: sample taken at primary tumor resection. The input material, whole RNA from tumor, nontumor lung or frozen PBMC, was sequenced unsorted. The sequencing here drew on PBMCs, taken at surgery. The source is a female donor with early-stage non-small cell lung cancer.

Relative to its sample, this clonotype is medium-sized. The chain joins TRBV7-2 to TRBJ2-7; D is unresolved. The CDR3 length is 13 residues. V was trimmed by 2 bases and J by 0 bases, leaving 5 bases between them. CDR1 is SGHTA, CDR2 FQGNSA, per germline. CDR3 bases: TGTGCCAGCAGCTTACAGGACTCCTACGAGCAGTACTTC. Protein product: CASSLQDSYEQYF.

This clonotype ranks as medium-sized. The chain has TRBV5-1 and TRBJ2-5, with D unresolved. The CDR3 is 15 residues long. V was pared by 0 bases and J by 2 bases, with 11 bases between. Germline V gene sequence: CDR1 SGHRS, CDR2 YFSETQ. The CDR3 nucleotides are TGCGCCAGCAGCTTGGCAGTTTCTCCGCAAGAGACCCAGTACTTC. Translation gives CASSLAVSPQETQYF.

Within the sample, this clonotype is medium-sized (0.01 to 0.1%). The chain recombines TRBV20-1 with TRBJ2-7; no reliable D call. Trimming shortened V by 4 bases and J by 0 bases, and 16 bases separated the two germline ends. The CDR3 extends over 15 amino acids. Per the germline V gene, CDR1 is DFQATT and CDR2 is SNEGSKA (reference sequence). This CDR3 is CSATAPVGSSYEQYF. CDR3 bases: TGCAGTGCTACCGCTCCTGTGGGTTCCTCCTACGAGCAGTACTTC.

This clonotype appeared many times. V is TRBV28 and J is TRBJ1-1, with D perhaps matching TRBD1 (5 bases). This CDR3 region has 16 residues. Between the trimmed V and J ends, which lost 7 bases and 5 bases, there was a span of 23 bases. Germline lookup yields CDR1 MDHEN and CDR2 SYDVKM. CDR3: CASMIRAGRVKTEAFF. CDR3 bases: TGTGCCAGCATGATACGAGCTGGCAGGGTAAAGACTGAAGCTTTCTTT.

This clonotype qualifies as medium-sized. The chain employs TRBV10-2 and TRBJ1-4, with D perhaps matching TRBD1 (5 bases). Germline V lookup: CDR1 WSHSY, CDR2 SAAADI. The CDR3 has 13 amino acids. Trimming removed 7 bases from V and 3 bases from J, with 9 bases in between. CDR3 sequence (DNA): TGCGCCAGCAACCAGGGCTCTAATGAAAAACTGTTTTTT. Translating gives CASNQGSNEKLFF.

This clonotype is labeled medium-sized (0.01 to 0.1%). V gene TRBV29-1 combines with J gene TRBJ2-1; 10 bases fit TRBD2. The CDR3 spans 15 residues. The germline V gene encodes CDR1 SQVTM and CDR2 ANQGSEA. The V segment lost 7 bases and the J segment 2 bases; nucleotides outside the gene matches: 8. The chain's CDR3 is CSGARTSGPYNEQFF. For the CDR3, the DNA is TGCAGCGGCGCGAGGACTAGCGGCCCCTACAATGAGCAGTTCTTC.

This clonotype is categorized as medium-sized. The chain has TRBV7-2 and TRBJ2-3; no firm D call. Germline V CDR1 and CDR2: SGHTA, FQGNSA. This CDR3 has 13 residues. Trimming removed 4 bases at V and 4 bases at J, with 9 bases between. CDR3 in amino acids: CASSSSISDTQYF. The CDR3 coding sequence is TGTGCCAGCAGCTCGTCTATCTCAGATACGCAGTATTTT.

By share of the sample, this clonotype is medium-sized (0.01 to 0.1%). The rearrangement uses TRBV11-2 and TRBJ2-1; D assignment may be TRBD1 or TRBD2 (5 bases each). The CDR3 has 15 residues. Germline-derived CDR1 and CDR2 are SGHAT and FQNNGV. With 1 base removed from V and 0 bases from J, the gap between germline ends came to 7 bases. The chain's CDR3 is CASSLGGSSYNEQFF. The DNA for the CDR3 is TGTGCCAGCAGCTTAGGGGGGAGCTCCTACAATGAGCAGTTCTTC.

This clonotype appeared a single time. V is TRBV27 and J is TRBJ2-7, with a tentative D call TRBD2 (5 bases). Germline V gene sequence: CDR1 MNHEY, CDR2 SMNVEV (reference sequence). The CDR3 loop spans 14 amino acids. V shed 5 bases and J shed 1 base, with 12 bases lying between them. CDR3: CASSNRGLSYEQYF. Here the CDR3 DNA reads TGTGCCAGCAGTAACCGGGGTCTTTCCTACGAGCAGTACTTC.

This clonotype was seen more than once but under ten times. The chain joins TRBV14 to TRBJ2-7, with D perhaps assigned TRBD1 or TRBD2 (5 bases each). Germline V gene sequence: CDR1 SGHDN, CDR2 FVKESK. The CDR3 consists of 15 residues. With 4 bases removed from V and 2 bases from J, the gap between germline ends came to 15 bases. The CDR3 reads CASSLSGTGAYEQYF. CDR3 nucleotides: TGTGCCAGCAGCCTGTCCGGGACGGGCGCCTACGAGCAGTACTTC. Together with reference TRBV14 and TRBJ2-7, the CDR3 gives the full variable domain: EAGVTQFPSHSVIEKGQTVTLRCDPISGHDNLYWYRRVMGKEIKFLLHFVKESKQDESGMPNNRFLAERTGGTYSTLKVQPAELEDSGVYFCASSLSGTGAYEQYFGPGTRLTVT.

This clonotype has a count of ten or more. The gene calls are TRBV5-6 and TRBJ2-1; no definite D call. Trimming shortened V by 3 bases and J by 5 bases, and 3 bases separated the two germline ends. Germline assignment: CDR1 SGHDT and CDR2 YYEEEE. The CDR3 totals 11 residues. The CDR3, as DNA: TGTGCCAGCAGCTGGGACAATGAGCAGTTCTTC. The encoded protein is CASSWDNEQFF.

Relative to its sample, this clonotype is medium-sized. V gene TRBV2 combines with J gene TRBJ1-2; TRBD1 matches 8 bases. Germline loops: CDR1 SNHLY, CDR2 FYNNEI. The CDR3 consists of 11 residues. With 7 bases clipped from V and 10 bases from J, the junction kept 5 bases outside the gene matches. The CDR3 loop reads CASKVQGAYTF. CDR3 DNA: TGTGCCAGCAAGGTCCAGGGGGCCTACACCTTC.

Sample share makes this clonotype medium-sized. The J gene is TRBJ2-2, the V gene TRBV10-3; D is ambiguous. This CDR3 contains 11 residues. Germline V gene sequence: CDR1 ENHRY, CDR2 SYGVKD. V was clipped by 2 bases and J by 7 bases, with 2 bases between them. The CDR3 DNA sequence: TGTGCCATCAGTGAGGGCGGGGAGCTGTTTTTT. Translated: CAISEGGELFF.

This rearrangement joins TRBV29-1 to TRBJ2-7, with unresolved D. This CDR3 is 13 amino acids long. From germline, CDR1 is SQVTM and CDR2 ANQGSEA. V shed 5 bases and J shed 1 base, with 12 bases lying between them. As DNA, the CDR3 is TGCAGCGTTCACAGTTCTAAGTCCTACGAGCAGTACTTC. It codes for CSVHSSKSYEQYF.

By sample share, this clonotype is medium-sized. This chain uses TRBV2 with TRBJ1-4; the D is unclear. The CDR3 runs to 13 residues. Trimming took off 4 bases at V and 0 bases at J, with 3 bases between the two ends. CDR1 is SNHLY, CDR2 FYNNEI, per germline. For the CDR3, the DNA is TGTGCCAGCAGTGGAGCAACTAATGAAAAACTGTTTTTT. Its translation: CASSGATNEKLFF.

At least ten counts were recorded for this clonotype. The chain links TRBV29-1 to TRBJ2-1; TRBD1 aligns across 7 bases. There are 14 residues in the CDR3. CDR1 is SQVTM, CDR2 ANQGSEA, per germline. Unmatched junction bases numbered 6, after V lost 7 bases and J lost 0 bases. CDR3 coding DNA: TGCAGCGCGTTGACAGGGAGCTCCTACAATGAGCAGTTCTTC. It yields the protein CSALTGSSYNEQFF.

In DNA, the CDR3 is TGTGCCAGCAGTTTAAGGAAACAAGAGACCCAGTACTTC. Amino acids: CASSLRKQETQYF. The rearrangement joins TRBV27 to TRBJ2-5; D not resolved. The CDR3 runs to 13 residues. Germline CDR1 MNHEY, CDR2 SMNVEV (reference sequence). V dropped 2 bases and J dropped 2 bases, with 6 bases sitting between them.

This clonotype was detected many times. V usage is TRBV2 and J usage is TRBJ2-5, with D unresolved. The CDR3 totals 13 residues. V lost 1 base and J 2 bases, leaving 5 bases between the germline ends. Germline CDR1 reads SNHLY; CDR2 reads FYNNEI. This CDR3 is CASSEVRQETQYF. DNA for the CDR3: TGTGCCAGCAGTGAAGTAAGGCAAGAGACCCAGTACTTC.